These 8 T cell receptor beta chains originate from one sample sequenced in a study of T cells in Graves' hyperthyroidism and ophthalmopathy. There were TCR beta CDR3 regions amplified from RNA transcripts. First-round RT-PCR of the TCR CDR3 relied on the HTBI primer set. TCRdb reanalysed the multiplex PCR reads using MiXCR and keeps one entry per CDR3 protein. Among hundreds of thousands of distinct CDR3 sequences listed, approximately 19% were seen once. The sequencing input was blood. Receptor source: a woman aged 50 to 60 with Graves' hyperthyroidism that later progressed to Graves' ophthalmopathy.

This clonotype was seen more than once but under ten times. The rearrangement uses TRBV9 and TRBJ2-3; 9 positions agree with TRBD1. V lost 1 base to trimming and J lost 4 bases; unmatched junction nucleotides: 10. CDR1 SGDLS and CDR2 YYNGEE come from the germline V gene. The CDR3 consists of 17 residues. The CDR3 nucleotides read TGTGCCAGCAGCGTAAATAATCGGACAGGGGTGCCAGATACGCAGTATTTT. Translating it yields CASSVNNRTGVPDTQYF.

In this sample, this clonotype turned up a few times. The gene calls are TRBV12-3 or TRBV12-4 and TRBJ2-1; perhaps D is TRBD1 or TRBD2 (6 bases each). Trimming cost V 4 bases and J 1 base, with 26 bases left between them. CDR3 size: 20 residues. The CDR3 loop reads CASSSSTDFRGLGSYNEQFF. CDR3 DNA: TGTGCCAGCAGTTCTAGCACAGACTTCCGGGGGCTAGGGTCCTACAATGAGCAGTTCTTC.

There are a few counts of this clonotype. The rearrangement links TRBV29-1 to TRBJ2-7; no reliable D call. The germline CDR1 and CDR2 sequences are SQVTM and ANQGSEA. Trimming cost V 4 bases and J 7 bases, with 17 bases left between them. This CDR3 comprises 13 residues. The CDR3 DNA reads TGCAGCGTTGGGCCCACGGATCGGGTAGAGCAGTACTTC. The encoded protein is CSVGPTDRVEQYF.

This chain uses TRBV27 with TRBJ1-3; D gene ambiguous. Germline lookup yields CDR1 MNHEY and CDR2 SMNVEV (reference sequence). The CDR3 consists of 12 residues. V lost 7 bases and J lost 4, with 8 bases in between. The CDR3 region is CASISEGNTIYF. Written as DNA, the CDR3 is TGTGCCAGCATCTCGGAAGGAAACACCATATATTTT.

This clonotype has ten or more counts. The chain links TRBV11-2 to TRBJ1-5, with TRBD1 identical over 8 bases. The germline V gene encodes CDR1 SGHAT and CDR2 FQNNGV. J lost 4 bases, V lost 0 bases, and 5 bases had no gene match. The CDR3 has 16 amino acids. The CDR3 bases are TGTGCCAGCAGCTTAGAGACAGGGGATGGGAATCAGCCCCAGCATTTT. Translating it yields CASSLETGDGNQPQHF.

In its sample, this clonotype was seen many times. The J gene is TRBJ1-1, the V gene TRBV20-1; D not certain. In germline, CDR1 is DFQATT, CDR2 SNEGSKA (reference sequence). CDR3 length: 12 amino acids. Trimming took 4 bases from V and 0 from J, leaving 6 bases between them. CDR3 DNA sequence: TGCAGTGCTACCTGGTTGAACACTGAAGCTTTCTTT. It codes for CSATWLNTEAFF.

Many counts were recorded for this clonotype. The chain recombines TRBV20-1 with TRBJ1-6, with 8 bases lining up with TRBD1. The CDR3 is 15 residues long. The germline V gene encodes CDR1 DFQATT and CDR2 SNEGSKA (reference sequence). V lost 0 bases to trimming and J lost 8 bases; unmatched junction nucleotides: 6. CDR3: CSARDADRADSPLHF. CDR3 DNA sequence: TGCAGTGCTAGAGACGCGGACAGGGCGGATTCACCCCTCCACTTT.

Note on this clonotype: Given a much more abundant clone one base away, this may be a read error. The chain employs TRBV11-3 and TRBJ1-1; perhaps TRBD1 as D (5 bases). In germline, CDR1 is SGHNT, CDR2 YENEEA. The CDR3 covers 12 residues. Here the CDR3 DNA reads TGTGCCAGCAGCGCCATGGGGACTGAAGCTTACTTT. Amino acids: CASSAMGTEAYF.